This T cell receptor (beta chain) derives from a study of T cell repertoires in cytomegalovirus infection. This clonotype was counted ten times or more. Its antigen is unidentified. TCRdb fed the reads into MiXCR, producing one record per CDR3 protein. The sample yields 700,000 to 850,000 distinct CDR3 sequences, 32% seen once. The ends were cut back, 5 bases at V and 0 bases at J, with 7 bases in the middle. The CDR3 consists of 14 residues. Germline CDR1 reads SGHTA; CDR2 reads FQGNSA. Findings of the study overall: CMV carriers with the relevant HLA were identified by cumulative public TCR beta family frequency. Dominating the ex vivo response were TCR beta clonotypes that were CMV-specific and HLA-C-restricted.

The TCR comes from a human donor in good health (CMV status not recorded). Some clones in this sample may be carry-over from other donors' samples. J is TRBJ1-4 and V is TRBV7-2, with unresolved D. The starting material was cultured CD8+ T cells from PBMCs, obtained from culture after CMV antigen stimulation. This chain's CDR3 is CASSNWATNEKLFF. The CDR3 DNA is TGTGCCAGCAGCAACTGGGCAACTAATGAAAAACTGTTTTTT.